Only a few counts were recorded for the clone carrying this TCR beta chain. Its antigen is unidentified. TCRdb reprocessed the 5' RACE reads via MiXCR and lists one record per CDR3 protein. This table has 150,000 to 200,000 distinct CDR3 sequences, around 18% appearing once. This sample was included in a study of T-cell memory formation after mild COVID-19. V dropped 2 bases and J dropped 0; count of bases not matched to a gene: 8. The germline V gene has CDR1 MNHEY and CDR2 SVGEGT. The CDR3 extends over 18 amino acids. Study observations and caveats: The study found contracting CD4+ clones mainly in CM and EM and contracting CD8+ clones in EMRA.

The TCR comes from a man aged 18 to 35 who had mild COVID-19 (a few samples of this study predate the infection). Cell type and time point are not known. This rearrangement joins TRBV6-2 or TRBV6-3 to TRBJ2-2; 8 nucleotides align to TRBD1. Sequenced material: PBMCs or a T cell subset sorted from them (not recorded which). CDR3 sequence reads: CASSYRGRGPSNTGELFF. The DNA for the CDR3 is TGTGCCAGCAGTTACAGGGGCAGGGGGCCCTCGAACACCGGGGAGCTGTTTTTT.